Following are 19 T cell receptor beta chains from one sample sequenced in a study of T cell responses to AZD1222 COVID-19 vaccine (dated by TCRdb to the early 2020s). The library was produced with the immunoSEQ multiplex PCR assay. TCRdb took over this immuneACCESS table, retaining in-frame rearrangements with V and J assigned. Such tables are incomplete; in checked studies, under half of the missing clones stem from an unresolved V gene, and the remainder is unexplained. The sample includes around 52,000 clones, with around 88% observed a single time. The ten largest make up around 15% of the sample. The meaning of the sample's time point label: baseline before first vaccination. This material consisted of peripheral blood, taken on day 0 of AZD1222 vaccination. These receptors all come from an adult in good health.

V and J are TRBV5-1 and TRBJ1-1, with 9 bases lining up with TRBD1. CDR1 is SGHRS and CDR2 is YFSETQ in the germline V gene. The V and J ends lost 4 bases and 9 bases, in that order; junction bases with no gene match: 7. The CDR3 totals 13 residues. This CDR3 is CASSPEGQGKAFF. DNA for the CDR3: TGCGCCAGCAGCCCCGAGGGACAGGGAAAAGCTTTCTTT.

The chain recombines TRBV12-3 or TRBV12-4 with TRBJ2-4; the D gene is possibly TRBD1 (6 bases). The CDR3 contains 13 residues. With 4 bases removed from V and 8 bases from J, the gap between germline ends came to 12 bases. CDR3 coding DNA: TGTGCCAGCAGTTGGACAGATTTTCACATTCAGTACTTC. This gives the protein CASSWTDFHIQYF.

The J gene is TRBJ1-1, the V gene TRBV2; D unresolved. Germline V CDR1 and CDR2: SNHLY, FYNNEI. Between the trimmed V and J ends, which lost 7 bases and 4 bases, there was a span of 16 bases. The CDR3 sequence is 14 residues long. The CDR3 loop reads CASTPGSGVTEAFF. The CDR3 region has the DNA TGTGCCAGCACCCCGGGGTCGGGTGTCACTGAAGCTTTCTTT.

As regards this clone: Germline is not matched at one junction end, which may reflect a read error. The V and J genes are TRBV6-1 and TRBJ1-2, with no clear D. Germline CDR1 and CDR2: MNHNS and SASEGT. This CDR3 has 17 amino acids. The CDR3 DNA sequence: TGTGCCAGCAGTAAAGCCGGGGAAGGATCGGTTGCCTATGGCTACACCTTC. Encoded protein: CASSKAGEGSVAYGYTF.

The chain links TRBV7-6 to TRBJ2-7; TRBD2 agrees at 7 bases. The germline V gene has CDR1 SGHVS and CDR2 FNYEAQ. This CDR3 has 15 residues. J lost 4 bases, V lost 5 bases, and 11 bases had no gene match. CDR3: CASSEWGGEGYEQYF. Here the CDR3 DNA reads TGTGCCAGCAGCGAATGGGGGGGAGAAGGGTACGAGCAGTACTTC.

This clone was counted once. The chain joins TRBV28 to TRBJ1-2; 9 bases align to TRBD1. Germline values: CDR1 MDHEN, CDR2 SYDVKM. There are 15 residues in the CDR3. With V trimmed by 3 bases and J by 8 bases, 10 bases remained unmatched. CDR3 residues: CASSFPGQGPLGYTF. The CDR3 coding sequence is TGTGCCAGCAGTTTTCCGGGACAGGGCCCCCTGGGCTACACCTTC.

This clone was seen a single time. The chain is built from TRBV10-3 and TRBJ2-7, with TRBD2 matching over 11 bases. With 6 bases clipped from V and 6 bases from J, the junction kept 7 bases outside the gene matches. The CDR3 length is 14 residues. In germline, CDR1 is ENHRY, CDR2 SYGVKD. Here the CDR3 DNA reads TGTGCCATCAGGTCGACTAGCGGGAATGTCGAGCAGTACTTC. Amino acid sequence: CAIRSTSGNVEQYF.

This chain connects TRBV9 to TRBJ1-2; unclear D gene. Germline lookup yields CDR1 SGDLS and CDR2 YYNGEE. This CDR3 is 16 amino acids long. The V end was cut by 3 bases, the J end by 2 bases, with 17 bases between. The CDR3 spells CASSAETGDHNYGYTF. In nucleotides, the CDR3 is TGTGCCAGCAGCGCCGAGACCGGGGATCACAACTATGGCTACACCTTC.

The CDR3 DNA reads TGTGCCAGCAGTCTTAGGCGGGAGTCTAGGGGTGAGCAGTTCTTC. Translated, it gives CASSLRRESRGEQFF. This chain links TRBV7-2 with TRBJ2-1, with 7 nucleotides matching TRBD2. Per germline, CDR1 SGHTA and CDR2 FQGNSA. Losses at the gene ends were 6 bases for V and 9 bases for J; bases not matched to a gene: 14. The CDR3 loop spans 15 amino acids.

The chain joins TRBV5-1 to TRBJ2-1; 14 nucleotides align to TRBD2. Germline V gene lookup returns CDR1 SGHRS and CDR2 YFSETQ. V trimming: 4 bases; J trimming: 3 bases; junction bases outside the gene matches: 9. CDR3 length: 18 amino acids. This chain's CDR3 is CASSPQGLAGVFYNEQFF. The CDR3 bases are TGCGCCAGCAGCCCACAGGGACTAGCGGGAGTTTTCTACAATGAGCAGTTCTTC.

A few counts support this clone. The genes are TRBV6-5 and TRBJ2-5; tentative D call: TRBD1 (6 bases). The V gene's germline CDR1 is MNHEY and CDR2 SVGAGI. CDR3 length equals 14 residues. V was trimmed by 5 bases and J by 2 bases, leaving 12 bases between them. This chain's CDR3 is CASSPQRGQETQYF. The CDR3 nucleotides are TGTGCCAGCAGTCCCCAAAGGGGGCAAGAGACCCAGTACTTC.

V gene TRBV28 combines with J gene TRBJ1-1; D perhaps matches TRBD1 (6 bases). The V end was cut by 3 bases, the J end by 0 bases, with 11 bases between. This CDR3 has 15 amino acids. Germline V gene lookup returns CDR1 MDHEN and CDR2 SYDVKM. CDR3 residues: CASSFLGQLNTEAFF. Written as DNA, the CDR3 is TGTGCCAGCAGTTTCCTGGGACAATTGAACACTGAAGCTTTCTTT.

The chain recombines TRBV2 with TRBJ1-2; D is unclear. Trimming took 8 bases from V and 4 from J, leaving 17 bases between them. CDR1 and CDR2 (germline): SNHLY, FYNNEI. The CDR3 has 14 amino acids. DNA for the CDR3: TGTGCCAGCGGCGGTGCAGAAAGCGGCTATGGCTACACCTTC. Amino acid sequence: CASGGAESGYGYTF.

The J gene is TRBJ1-5, the V gene TRBV6-1; D remains ambiguous. This CDR3 contains 13 residues. V lost 2 bases and J lost 7, with 9 bases in between. Germline V gives CDR1 MNHNS, CDR2 SASEGT. For the CDR3, the DNA is TGTGCCAGCAGTGAATTTTCAAAACAGCCCCAGCATTTT. It codes for CASSEFSKQPQHF.

This clone was seen a few times. An end of the junction does not agree with germline; a read error may underlie this. The CDR3 protein is CASSVTGGSSNEQFF. The CDR3 DNA is TGTGCCAGCAGCGTAACGGGAGGCTCCTCCAATGAGCAGTTCTTC. This chain uses TRBV9 with TRBJ2-1; 7 bases are shared with TRBD2. This CDR3 region has 15 residues. CDR1 is SGDLS, CDR2 YYNGEE, per germline.

By share of the sample, this clone is medium-sized (0.01 to 0.1%). The CDR3 is CASRSGVGSFYNEQFF. The DNA of the CDR3 is TGTGCCAGCAGGTCAGGGGTGGGGAGCTTCTACAATGAGCAGTTCTTC. V and J are TRBV27 and TRBJ2-1; maybe TRBD1 (6 bases). The CDR3 has 16 residues. Germline V gene sequence: CDR1 MNHEY, CDR2 SMNVEV (reference sequence). Trimming took off 6 bases at V and 3 bases at J, with 18 bases between the two ends.

V usage is TRBV4-1 and J usage is TRBJ1-2; 7 bases are a match to TRBD1. The junction had 11 bases not matched to a gene; V was cut back by 0 bases and J by 4 bases. The V gene's germline CDR1 is MGHRA and CDR2 YSYEKL. The CDR3 is 17 amino acids. Here the CDR3 reads CASSQDRLGGGGYGYTF. Here the CDR3 DNA reads TGCGCCAGCAGCCAAGATCGGCTAGGGGGCGGCGGCTATGGCTACACCTTC.

V and J are TRBV28 and TRBJ2-7; D perhaps matches TRBD1 (6 bases). The ends were cut back, 5 bases at V and 6 bases at J, with 14 bases in the middle. In germline, CDR1 is MDHEN, CDR2 SYDVKM. The CDR3 extends over 13 amino acids. CDR3 sequence reads: CASSLYRVAEQYF. The CDR3 nucleotides read TGTGCCAGCAGTCTTTACAGGGTGGCCGAGCAGTACTTC. The full variable domain, completed using reference TRBV28 and TRBJ2-7, is DVKVTQSSRYLVKRTGEKVFLECVQDMDHENMFWYRQDPGLGLRLIYFSYDVKMKEKGDIPEGYSVSREKKERFSLILESASTNQTSMYLCASSLYRVAEQYFGPGTRLTVT.

CDR3 in DNA: TGCAGCGTTGAAATGCCCTCCTACGAGCAGTACTTC. Its protein product is CSVEMPSYEQYF. The chain has TRBV29-1 and TRBJ2-7, with no clear D. The CDR3 length is 12 residues. Trimming pared 2 bases from V and 0 bases from J, leaving 5 bases between. Germline CDR1 SQVTM, CDR2 ANQGSEA.